One sample yielded the 12 T cell receptor beta chains listed below, sequenced in a study of response to subunit inactivated influenza vaccine. MiXCR was run by TCRdb on the RT-PCR reads, yielding one entry per CDR3 protein. This sample has more than 550,000 distinct CDR3 sequences, with approximately 10% found just once. These same records also appear under a second study, on T cells expressing NK-cell markers. As that report states: Scientists made TCR beta cDNA using 5'RACE template switching with UMIs.

The sequences come from PBMCs from blood, collected on the day of vaccination. All receptors come from a man aged 50-60 years who received an inactivated influenza vaccine.

This clonotype has a handful of counts. V usage is TRBV20-1 and J usage is TRBJ1-2; 8 nucleotides align to TRBD1. Germline assignment: CDR1 DFQATT and CDR2 SNEGSKA (reference sequence). The V gene end was trimmed by 0 bases and the J gene end by 4 bases; junction bases not matched to a gene: 4. CDR3 length equals 14 residues. CDR3 sequence (DNA): TGCAGTGCTAGAGATGGCAGGGGGCCCTATGGCTACACCTTC. It translates to CSARDGRGPYGYTF.

Only a few counts were recorded for this clonotype. The rearrangement uses TRBV28 and TRBJ1-2; no clear D gene. V was cut by 5 bases and J by 0 bases, with 19 bases left in between. Germline V gene data show CDR1 as MDHEN and CDR2 as SYDVKM. CDR3 length: 17 residues. The CDR3 DNA reads as TGTGCCAGCAGTCCGATTGGGGAGGGCGTTTCTAACTATGGCTACACCTTC. This encodes CASSPIGEGVSNYGYTF.

CDR3 coding DNA: TGTGCCAGCAGCCCGGACAGAGCGATAGATACGCAGTATTTT. Translation: CASSPDRAIDTQYF. This sequence joins TRBV7-9 and TRBJ2-3, with a weak D call TRBD1 (6 bases). CDR3 length: 14 residues. Germline CDR1 SEHNR, CDR2 FQNEAQ (reference sequence). Between the trimmed V and J ends, which lost 5 bases and 5 bases, there was a span of 14 bases.

This clonotype was picked up a small number of times. The chain carries TRBV11-2 and TRBJ2-1; D not certain. This CDR3 has 15 residues. V lost 5 bases, J lost 5 bases, and 16 bases lay in between. CDR1 and CDR2 from the germline V gene are SGHAT and FQNNGV. The CDR3, as DNA: TGTGCCAGCAGCCCAAGACGATCCAGGAACAATGAGCAGTTCTTC. Translating it yields CASSPRRSRNNEQFF.

This clonotype showed up many times. The J gene is TRBJ1-1, the V gene TRBV15; D is possibly TRBD1 (6 bases). V lost 0 bases to trimming and J lost 3 bases, with 11 bases between them. The CDR3 length is 15 residues. The V gene's germline CDR1 is LNHNV and CDR2 YYDKDF (reference sequence). CDR3 in amino acids: CATSRDLAGDTEAFF. Written as DNA, the CDR3 is TGTGCCACCAGCAGAGACCTCGCAGGGGACACTGAAGCTTTCTTT. The variable domain in full, completed from reference TRBV15 and TRBJ1-1, reads DAMVIQNPRYQVTQFGKPVTLSCSQTLNHNVMYWYQQKSSQAPKLLFHYYDKDFNNEADTPDNFQSRRPNTSFCFLDIRSPGLGDTAMYLCATSRDLAGDTEAFFGQGTRLTVV.

The table lists this clonotype with a few counts. This rearrangement joins TRBV2 to TRBJ2-7, with 8 bases fitting TRBD1. Germline V gene lookup returns CDR1 SNHLY and CDR2 FYNNEI. The CDR3 sequence is 14 residues long. V shed 6 bases, J shed 3 bases, and the junction held 7 bases outside the gene matches. The CDR3 loop is CASRVDRAIYEQYF. The CDR3 DNA reads TGTGCCAGCAGAGTGGACAGGGCCATCTACGAGCAGTACTTC.

This clonotype was detected a few times. The chain joins TRBV12-3 or TRBV12-4 to TRBJ1-1, with D tentatively TRBD1 (6 bases). This CDR3 is 13 amino acids long. The germline V and J ends were trimmed by 10 bases and 0 bases, with 12 bases remaining between them. The CDR3 sequence is CATGGGLNTEAFF. CDR3 in DNA: TGTGCCACGGGGGGCGGATTGAACACTGAAGCTTTCTTT.

This clonotype was detected only a few times. The chain employs TRBV7-7 and TRBJ2-5; TRBD2 might be the D (6 bases). The germline CDR1 and CDR2 sequences are SSHAT and FNYEAQ (reference sequence). The CDR3 totals 13 residues. V lost 1 base and J 7 bases, leaving 10 bases between the germline ends. The CDR3 spells CASSLELGGTQYF. DNA for the CDR3: TGTGCCAGCAGCTTAGAATTGGGAGGGACCCAGTACTTC. The entire variable domain, with the rest obtained from reference TRBV7-7 and TRBJ2-5, is as follows: GAGVSQSPRYKVTKRGQDVTLRCDPISSHATLYWYQQALGQGPEFLTYFNYEAQPDKSGLPSDRFSAERPEGSISTLTIQRTEQRDSAMYRCASSLELGGTQYFGPGTRLLVL.

The gene calls are TRBV12-3 or TRBV12-4 and TRBJ1-1, with D possibly matching TRBD1 (5 bases). The CDR3 extends over 16 amino acids. V dropped 5 bases and J dropped 4 bases, with 20 bases sitting between them. CDR3 DNA sequence: TGTGCCAGCAGTCGTAGGGACTTCTACCCGCCCACTGAAGCTTTCTTT. Amino acids: CASSRRDFYPPTEAFF.

This clonotype showed up just once. This chain connects TRBV7-8 to TRBJ2-7; 11 bases are a match to TRBD2. The trim removed 8 bases at V and 3 bases at J, leaving 3 bases unmatched. Germline V lookup: CDR1 SGHVS, CDR2 FQNEAQ. This CDR3 has 13 residues. The CDR3 DNA follows: TGTGCCAGCCTTCTAGCGGGGGGCTACGAGCAGTACTTC. As protein: CASLLAGGYEQYF. The entire variable domain, with the rest obtained from reference TRBV7-8 and TRBJ2-7, is as follows: GAGVSQSPRYKVAKRGQDVALRCDPISGHVSLFWYQQALGQGPEFLTYFQNEAQLDKSGLPSDRFFAERPEGSVSTLKIQRTQQEDSAVYLCASLLAGGYEQYFGPGTRLTVT.

This clonotype came up a few times. The DNA for the CDR3 is TGTGCCAGCAGCTTTTCTAGCGGGACTAACACCGGGGAGCTGTTTTTT. This translates into CASSFSSGTNTGELFF. The chain carries TRBV7-2 and TRBJ2-2; 9 bases are shared with TRBD2. CDR1 and CDR2 (germline): SGHTA, FQGNSA. This CDR3 spans 16 amino acids. Losses at the gene ends were 3 bases for V and 2 bases for J; bases not matched to a gene: 4. Combining the CDR3 with reference TRBV7-2 and TRBJ2-2 gives the whole variable domain GAGVSQSPSNKVTEKGKDVELRCDPISGHTALYWYRQSLGQGLEFLIYFQGNSAPDKSGLPSDRFSAERTGGSVSTLTIQRTQQEDSAVYLCASSFSSGTNTGELFFGEGSRLTVL.

A few counts support this clonotype. The chain joins TRBV28 to TRBJ2-5; 13 bases agree with TRBD2. This CDR3 region has 15 residues. Germline loops: CDR1 MDHEN, CDR2 SYDVKM. The ends lost 8 bases at V and 5 bases at J; junction bases unmatched: 8. The chain's CDR3 is CASGGTSGTRETQYF. The DNA of the CDR3 is TGTGCCAGCGGCGGGACTAGCGGGACCCGGGAGACCCAGTACTTC.